This T cell receptor (beta chain) was recovered during a study of blood T cell repertoires in COVID-19. For the study at large: Whether acute or convalescent, the COVID-19 samples came from the United States, Italy and Spain. T cells, B-cell-depleted T cells, or PBMCs provided the cDNA or gDNA that served as material.

Original analysis: Amplified reference gene primers provided the basis for estimating nucleated cell counts. TCRdb keeps only in-frame clones here, not all; method: immunoSEQ multiplex PCR. The V and J calls and the clone size are those of that table, but D and trimming were determined from the DNA. Of over 85,000 clones in the sample, approximately 84% are singletons; the top ten hold just under 4.5%. As for this clone: The junction and the germline gene differ at one end; a read error may be behind it.

The specimen sequenced was peripheral blood. The receptor comes from a human donor in a cohort sampled during active COVID-19.

The CDR3 sequence: CASSQDIGVF. Here the CDR3 DNA reads TGCGCCAGCAGCCAAGATATCGGGGTCTTC. The chain has TRBV4-1 and TRBJ2-1, with D perhaps matching TRBD2 (5 bases). CDR1 is MGHRA, CDR2 YSYEKL, per germline. This CDR3 is 10 amino acids long.